This T cell receptor (beta chain) was obtained from a study of T-cell reconstitution after alpha-beta-depleted transplantation in children. Study-level results: Surviving thymic progenitors and recipient T cells were the source of high TCRbeta diversity at day 60 in some patients. A year post-transplant, T-cell counts and diversity derived mostly from newly produced T cells. In patients about two months after transplant, alpha-beta T cells reportedly arose from several hundred expanded graft clones.

During its preparation, the TCRbeta library received unique molecular identifiers. One entry per CDR3 protein results from TCRdb running MiXCR on the PCR reads. The sample consists of 600,000 or so distinct CDR3 sequences, 23% of them appearing once. V lost 5 bases and J lost 6, with 9 bases in between. The CDR3 has 12 amino acids. Germline CDR1 is SEHNR and CDR2 is FQNEAQ (reference sequence). This clonotype showed up many times. What it binds is not known. The genes are TRBV7-9 and TRBJ2-3, with TRBD1 as a possible D gene (5 bases). Sequenced material: PBMCs, mostly from graft donor cells, taken 360 days after TCRalphabeta/CD19-depleted stem cell transplant. This receptor was obtained from a boy less than two years old who had a stem cell transplant for acute myeloid leukemia, so the T cells may come from the graft donor. CDR3 in DNA: TGTGCCAGCAGCGCAGGACATGATACGCAGTATTTT. Its translation: CASSAGHDTQYF.